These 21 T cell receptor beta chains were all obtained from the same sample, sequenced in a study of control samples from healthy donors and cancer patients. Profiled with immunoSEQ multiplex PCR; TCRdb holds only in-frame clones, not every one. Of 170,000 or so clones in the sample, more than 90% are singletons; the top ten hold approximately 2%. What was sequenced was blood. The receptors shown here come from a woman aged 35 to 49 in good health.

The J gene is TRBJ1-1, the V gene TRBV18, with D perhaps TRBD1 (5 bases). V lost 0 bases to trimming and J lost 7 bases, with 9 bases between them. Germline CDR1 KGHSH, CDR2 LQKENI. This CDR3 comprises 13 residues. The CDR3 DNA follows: TGTGCCAGCTCACCACCGGTGACAGATGAAGCTTTCTTT. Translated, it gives CASSPPVTDEAFF.

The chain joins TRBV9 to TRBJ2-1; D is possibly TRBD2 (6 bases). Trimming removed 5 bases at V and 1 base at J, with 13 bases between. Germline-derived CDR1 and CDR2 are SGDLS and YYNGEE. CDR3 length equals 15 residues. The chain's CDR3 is CASSRLEPSYNEQFF. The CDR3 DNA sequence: TGTGCCAGCAGTAGACTAGAGCCGTCCTACAATGAGCAGTTCTTC.

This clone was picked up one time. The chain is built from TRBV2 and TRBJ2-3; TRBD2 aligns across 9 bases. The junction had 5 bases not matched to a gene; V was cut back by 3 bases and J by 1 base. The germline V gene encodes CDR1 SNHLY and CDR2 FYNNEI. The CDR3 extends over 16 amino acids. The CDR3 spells CASSEERGARTDTQYF. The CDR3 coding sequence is TGTGCCAGCAGTGAGGAGCGGGGGGCCCGCACAGATACGCAGTATTTT.

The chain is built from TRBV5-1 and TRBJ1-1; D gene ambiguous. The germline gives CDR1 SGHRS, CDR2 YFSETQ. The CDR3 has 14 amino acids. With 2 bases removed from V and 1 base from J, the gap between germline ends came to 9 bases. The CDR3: CASSFRTGNTEAFF. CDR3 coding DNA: TGCGCCAGCAGCTTCCGGACGGGGAACACTGAAGCTTTCTTT.

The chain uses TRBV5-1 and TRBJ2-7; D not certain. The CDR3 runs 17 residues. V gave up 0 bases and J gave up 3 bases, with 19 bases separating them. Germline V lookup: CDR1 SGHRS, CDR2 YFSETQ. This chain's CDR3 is CASSLAPGPGAFYEQYF. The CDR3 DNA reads TGCGCCAGCAGCTTGGCTCCTGGGCCAGGTGCTTTCTACGAGCAGTACTTC.

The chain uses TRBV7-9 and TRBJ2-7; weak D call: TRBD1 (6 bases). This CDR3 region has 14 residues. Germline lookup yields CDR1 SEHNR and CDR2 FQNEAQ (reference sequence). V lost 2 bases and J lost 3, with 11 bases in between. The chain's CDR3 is CASSLTLQGYEQYF. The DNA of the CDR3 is TGTGCCAGCAGCTTAACTTTACAGGGCTACGAGCAGTACTTC.

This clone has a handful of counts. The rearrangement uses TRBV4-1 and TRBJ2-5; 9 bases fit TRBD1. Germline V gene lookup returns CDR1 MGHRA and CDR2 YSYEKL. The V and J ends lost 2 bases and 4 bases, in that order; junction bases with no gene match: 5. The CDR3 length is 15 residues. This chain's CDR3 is CASSQLTGGRETQYF. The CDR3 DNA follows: TGCGCCAGCAGCCAATTGACAGGGGGAAGAGAGACCCAGTACTTC.

CDR3 in DNA: TGTGCCAGCAGTCATGGGGACAGGGCCTCCGATACGCAGTATTTT. Amino acids: CASSHGDRASDTQYF. This rearrangement joins TRBV6-5 to TRBJ2-3; the match to TRBD1 covers 9 bases. V was pared by 5 bases and J by 6 bases, with 9 bases of the junction left unmatched. CDR1 and CDR2 (germline): MNHEY, SVGAGI. The CDR3 is 15 amino acids.

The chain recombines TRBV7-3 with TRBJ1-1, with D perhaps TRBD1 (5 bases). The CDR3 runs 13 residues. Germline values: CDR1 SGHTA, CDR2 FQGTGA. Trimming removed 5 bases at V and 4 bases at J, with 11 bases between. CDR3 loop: CASSRGRATEAFF. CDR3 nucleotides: TGTGCCAGCAGCCGGGGCCGGGCCACTGAAGCTTTCTTT.

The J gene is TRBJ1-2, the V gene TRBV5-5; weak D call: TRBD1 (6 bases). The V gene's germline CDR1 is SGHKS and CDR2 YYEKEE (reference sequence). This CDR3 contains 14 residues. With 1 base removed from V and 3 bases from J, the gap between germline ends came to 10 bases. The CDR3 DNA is TGTGCCAGCAGCTTGACGGCAGGGGACTATGGCTACACCTTC. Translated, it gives CASSLTAGDYGYTF.

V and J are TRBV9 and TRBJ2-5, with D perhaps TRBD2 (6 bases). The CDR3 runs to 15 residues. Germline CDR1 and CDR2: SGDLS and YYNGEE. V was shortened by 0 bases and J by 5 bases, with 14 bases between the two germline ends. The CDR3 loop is CASSVGAAGGETQYF. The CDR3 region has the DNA TGTGCCAGCAGCGTAGGGGCAGCGGGTGGGGAGACCCAGTACTTC.

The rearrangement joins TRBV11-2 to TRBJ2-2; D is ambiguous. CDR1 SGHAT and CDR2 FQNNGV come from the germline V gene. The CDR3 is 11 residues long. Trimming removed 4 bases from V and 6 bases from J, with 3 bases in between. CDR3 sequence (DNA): TGTGCCAGCAGCTCCCCCGGGGAGCTGTTTTTT. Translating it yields CASSSPGELFF.

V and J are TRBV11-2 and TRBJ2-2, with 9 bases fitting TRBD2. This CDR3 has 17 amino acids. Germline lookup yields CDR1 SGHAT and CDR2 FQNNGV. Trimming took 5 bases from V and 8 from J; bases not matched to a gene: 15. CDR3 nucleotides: TGTGCCAGCAGCCCCAAGACTAGCGGTGGGATTCTTGGGGAGCTGTTTTTT. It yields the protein CASSPKTSGGILGELFF.

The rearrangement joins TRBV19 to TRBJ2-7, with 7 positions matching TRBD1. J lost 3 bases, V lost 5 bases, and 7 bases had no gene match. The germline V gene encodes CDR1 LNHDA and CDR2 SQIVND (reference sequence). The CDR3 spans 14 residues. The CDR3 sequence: CASSGDRWNYEQYF. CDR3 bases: TGTGCCAGTAGTGGGGACAGATGGAACTACGAGCAGTACTTC.

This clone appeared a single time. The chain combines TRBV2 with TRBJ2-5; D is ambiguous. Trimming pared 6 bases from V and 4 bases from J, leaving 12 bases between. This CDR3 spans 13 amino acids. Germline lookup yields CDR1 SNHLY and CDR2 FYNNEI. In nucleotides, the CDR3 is TGTGCCAGCAGCTATGCGGTGGGAGAGACCCAGTACTTC. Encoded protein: CASSYAVGETQYF.

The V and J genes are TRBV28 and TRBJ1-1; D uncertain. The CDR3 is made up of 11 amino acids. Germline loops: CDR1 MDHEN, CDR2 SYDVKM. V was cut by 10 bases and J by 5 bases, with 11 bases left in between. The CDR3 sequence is CATRLGTEAFF. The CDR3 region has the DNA TGTGCCACCCGTCTCGGGACTGAAGCTTTCTTT.

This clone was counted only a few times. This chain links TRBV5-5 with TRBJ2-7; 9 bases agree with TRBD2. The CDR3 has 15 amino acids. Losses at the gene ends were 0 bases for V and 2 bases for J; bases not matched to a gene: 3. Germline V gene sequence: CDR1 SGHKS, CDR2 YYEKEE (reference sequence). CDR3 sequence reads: CASSLGLAVTYEQYF. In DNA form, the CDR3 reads TGTGCCAGCAGCTTGGGACTAGCGGTAACCTACGAGCAGTACTTC.

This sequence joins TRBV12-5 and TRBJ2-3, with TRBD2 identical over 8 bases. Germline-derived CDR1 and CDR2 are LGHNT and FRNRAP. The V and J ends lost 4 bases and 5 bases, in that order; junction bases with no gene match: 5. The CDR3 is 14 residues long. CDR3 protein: CASGSGLGLDTQYF. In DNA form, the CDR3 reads TGTGCTAGTGGTTCGGGACTAGGCCTAGATACGCAGTATTTT.

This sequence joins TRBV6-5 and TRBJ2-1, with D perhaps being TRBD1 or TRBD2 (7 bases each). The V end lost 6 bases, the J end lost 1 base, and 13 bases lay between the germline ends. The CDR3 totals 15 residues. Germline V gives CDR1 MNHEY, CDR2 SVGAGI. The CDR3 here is CASSPQGGSYNEQFF. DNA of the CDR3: TGTGCCAGCAGCCCGCAGGGGGGGTCCTACAATGAGCAGTTCTTC.

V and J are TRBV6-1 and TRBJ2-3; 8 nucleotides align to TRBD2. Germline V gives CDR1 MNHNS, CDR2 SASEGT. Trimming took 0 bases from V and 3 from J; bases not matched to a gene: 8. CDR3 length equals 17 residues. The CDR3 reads CASSEAPGGGRTDTQYF. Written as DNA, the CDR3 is TGTGCCAGCAGTGAAGCCCCGGGAGGGGGTAGGACAGATACGCAGTATTTT.

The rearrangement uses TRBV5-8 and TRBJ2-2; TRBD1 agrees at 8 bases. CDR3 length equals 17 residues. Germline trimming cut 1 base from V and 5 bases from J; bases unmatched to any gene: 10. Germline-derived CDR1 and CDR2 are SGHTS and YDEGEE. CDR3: CASSLSSITGGTGELFF. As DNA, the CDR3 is TGTGCCAGCAGCTTGTCATCTATCACAGGGGGTACCGGGGAGCTGTTTTTT.